The rows below give T cell receptor beta chains drawn from one sample of a study of blood T cell repertoires in COVID-19. The repertoire was sequenced with immunoSEQ multiplex PCR; TCRdb's copy has only in-frame clones and lacks some. Altogether about 460,000 clones are present, 70% to 90% being singletons, with the ten largest covering 8.3%. What was sequenced was PBMCs or T cells enriched from blood (not recorded which). The receptors stem from a woman aged 55-69 years who had recovered from COVID-19. Each CDR3 is given with its conserved first and last residue. Fields, in order: clone size, D gene, J gene, V gene, CDR3 protein, CDR3 DNA. D genes are given only for firm matches. Clone size is shown for a subset of rows, as once, few, many or a class of expanded clone.

abundance: NA; d_gene: NA; j_gene: TRBJ2-3; v_gene: TRBV25-1; CDR3aa: CASSEQGASTDTQYF; CDR3nt: TGTGCCAGCAGTGAACAGGGCGCTAGCACAGATACGCAGTATTTT
abundance: once; d_gene: NA; j_gene: TRBJ2-3; v_gene: TRBV23-1; CDR3aa: CASSQSSGRADTQYF; CDR3nt: TGCGCCAGCAGTCAATCGTCAGGGCGAGCAGATACGCAGTATTTT
abundance: NA; d_gene: TRBD1; j_gene: TRBJ1-2; v_gene: TRBV6-5; CDR3aa: CASRGGQNYGYTF; CDR3nt: TGTGCCAGCAGGGGGGGACAGAACTATGGCTACACCTTC
abundance: NA; d_gene: TRBD1; j_gene: TRBJ1-5; v_gene: TRBV2; CDR3aa: CASSATGTGSGQPQHF; CDR3nt: TGTGCCAGCAGCGCTACCGGGACAGGGTCGGGCCAGCCCCAGCATTTT
abundance: NA; d_gene: TRBD1; j_gene: TRBJ1-2; v_gene: TRBV9; CDR3aa: CASRDRVGGYTF; CDR3nt: TGTGCCAGCAGGGACAGGGTGGGTGGCTACACCTTC
abundance: NA; d_gene: NA; j_gene: TRBJ1-2; v_gene: TRBV3-1/TRBV3-2; CDR3aa: CASSQNLANYGYTF; CDR3nt: TGTGCCAGCAGCCAAAATCTTGCTAACTATGGCTACACCTTC
abundance: NA; d_gene: NA; j_gene: TRBJ1-6; v_gene: TRBV3-1/TRBV3-2; CDR3aa: CASGRGQSSYNSPLHF; CDR3nt: TGTGCCAGCGGCCGGGGCCAGAGCTCCTATAATTCACCCCTCCACTTT
abundance: NA; d_gene: TRBD1; j_gene: TRBJ2-5; v_gene: TRBV19; CDR3aa: CASKQGWGETQYF; CDR3nt: TGTGCCAGTAAACAGGGGTGGGGAGAGACCCAGTACTTC
abundance: once; d_gene: NA; j_gene: TRBJ1-1; v_gene: TRBV5-1; CDR3aa: CASSWLREDTEAFF; CDR3nt: TGCGCCAGCAGCTGGCTCCGGGAGGACACTGAAGCTTTCTTT
abundance: NA; d_gene: NA; j_gene: TRBJ1-3; v_gene: TRBV7-2; CDR3aa: CASSLREGSSSGNTIYF; CDR3nt: TGTGCCAGCAGCTTACGGGAGGGGTCTAGCTCTGGAAACACCATATATTTT
abundance: NA; d_gene: TRBD1; j_gene: TRBJ1-4; v_gene: TRBV28; CDR3aa: CASSRDRGKAEKLFF; CDR3nt: TGTGCCAGCAGCCGGGACAGGGGAAAAGCTGAAAAACTGTTTTTT
abundance: NA; d_gene: TRBD2; j_gene: TRBJ2-7; v_gene: TRBV27; CDR3aa: CASSLMARKRGLYEQYF; CDR3nt: TGTGCCAGCAGTTTAATGGCCAGGAAGCGGGGCCTCTACGAGCAGTACTTC
abundance: once; d_gene: NA; j_gene: TRBJ2-1; v_gene: TRBV19; CDR3aa: CASSTGDSAEQFF; CDR3nt: TGTGCCAGTAGTACCGGGGACTCTGCCGAGCAGTTCTTC
abundance: few; d_gene: NA; j_gene: TRBJ1-6; v_gene: TRBV5-6; CDR3aa: CASSLGQYNSPLHF; CDR3nt: TGTGCCAGCAGCTTGGGACAGTATAATTCACCCCTCCACTTT
abundance: NA; d_gene: NA; j_gene: TRBJ2-1; v_gene: TRBV30; CDR3aa: CAWRHPGTANEQFF; CDR3nt: TGTGCCTGGAGGCACCCCGGGACTGCAAATGAGCAGTTCTTC
abundance: NA; d_gene: TRBD1; j_gene: TRBJ1-1; v_gene: TRBV11-2; CDR3aa: CASSPGQGTEAFF; CDR3nt: TGTGCCAGCAGCCCGGGACAGGGGACTGAAGCTTTCTTT
abundance: NA; d_gene: TRBD1; j_gene: TRBJ2-1; v_gene: TRBV5-1; CDR3aa: CASSFDRGGDEQFF; CDR3nt: TGCGCCAGCAGCTTTGACAGGGGAGGAGATGAGCAGTTCTTC
abundance: NA; d_gene: NA; j_gene: TRBJ1-2; v_gene: TRBV5-4; CDR3aa: CATPARYGYTF; CDR3nt: TGTGCCACCCCCGCGCGGTATGGCTACACCTTC
abundance: once; d_gene: TRBD1; j_gene: TRBJ1-2; v_gene: TRBV29-1; CDR3aa: CSGGTGGGYGYTF; CDR3nt: TGCAGCGGAGGGACAGGGGGCGGCTATGGCTACACCTTC
abundance: NA; d_gene: TRBD1; j_gene: TRBJ2-2; v_gene: TRBV19; CDR3aa: CASTLGQGNTGELFF; CDR3nt: TGTGCCAGTACCCTGGGACAGGGTAACACCGGGGAGCTGTTTTTT
abundance: NA; d_gene: NA; j_gene: TRBJ1-3; v_gene: TRBV9; CDR3aa: CASSASPSGNTIYF; CDR3nt: TGTGCCAGCAGCGCCTCCCCCTCTGGAAACACCATATATTTT
abundance: NA; d_gene: NA; j_gene: TRBJ2-7; v_gene: TRBV10-2; CDR3aa: CATPWGRVNYEQYF; CDR3nt: TGCGCCACCCCCTGGGGCAGGGTAAACTACGAGCAGTACTTC
abundance: NA; d_gene: TRBD1; j_gene: TRBJ1-1; v_gene: TRBV5-1; CDR3aa: CASSGRQGTEAFF; CDR3nt: TGCGCCAGCAGCGGACGACAGGGGACTGAAGCTTTCTTT
abundance: once; d_gene: NA; j_gene: TRBJ1-1; v_gene: TRBV7-2; CDR3aa: CASSLVSYNTEAFF; CDR3nt: TGTGCCAGCAGCTTAGTCAGTTACAACACTGAAGCTTTCTTT
abundance: NA; d_gene: NA; j_gene: TRBJ2-3; v_gene: TRBV27; CDR3aa: CASSFRGLITDTQYF; CDR3nt: TGTGCCAGCAGTTTCCGCGGACTCATCACAGATACGCAGTATTTT
abundance: few; d_gene: NA; j_gene: TRBJ2-7; v_gene: TRBV2; CDR3aa: CASKTWSSYEQYF; CDR3nt: TGTGCCAGCAAGACGTGGAGCTCCTACGAGCAGTACTTC
abundance: few; d_gene: NA; j_gene: TRBJ2-1; v_gene: TRBV27; CDR3aa: CASRPRRTETYNEQFF; CDR3nt: TGTGCCAGCAGACCTCGTAGGACAGAAACTTACAATGAGCAGTTCTTC
abundance: few; d_gene: NA; j_gene: TRBJ2-2; v_gene: TRBV5-1; CDR3aa: CASSLSAGNTGELFF; CDR3nt: TGCGCCAGCAGCTTGAGCGCGGGGAACACCGGGGAGCTGTTTTTT
abundance: NA; d_gene: NA; j_gene: TRBJ2-2; v_gene: TRBV5-1; CDR3aa: CASSLATGTNTGELFF; CDR3nt: TGCGCCAGCAGCTTGGCCACAGGCACGAACACCGGGGAGCTGTTTTTT
abundance: NA; d_gene: TRBD1; j_gene: TRBJ1-4; v_gene: TRBV7-2; CDR3aa: CASSLEGQGRKLFF; CDR3nt: TGTGCCAGCAGCTTAGAGGGACAGGGGCGCAAACTGTTTTTT
abundance: NA; d_gene: TRBD1; j_gene: TRBJ1-5; v_gene: TRBV19; CDR3aa: CASSMTGGVGARYQPQHF; CDR3nt: TGTGCCAGTAGTATGACAGGGGGGGTCGGGGCCCGGTACCAGCCCCAGCATTTT
abundance: few; d_gene: NA; j_gene: TRBJ2-7; v_gene: TRBV15; CDR3aa: CATSREQGLSYEQYF; CDR3nt: TGTGCCACCAGCAGAGAACAGGGCCTTTCCTACGAGCAGTACTTC
abundance: NA; d_gene: TRBD1; j_gene: TRBJ1-2; v_gene: TRBV5-5; CDR3aa: CASRRAGTANYGYTF; CDR3nt: TGTGCCAGCAGGCGTGCCGGGACAGCTAACTATGGCTACACCTTC
abundance: once; d_gene: NA; j_gene: TRBJ1-5; v_gene: TRBV5-1; CDR3aa: CASSPDISNQPQHF; CDR3nt: TGCGCCAGCAGCCCGGACATTAGCAATCAGCCCCAGCATTTT
abundance: NA; d_gene: TRBD1; j_gene: TRBJ2-3; v_gene: TRBV23-1; CDR3aa: CASSQGTGDESGGLHTQYF; CDR3nt: TGCGCCAGCAGTCAAGGGACAGGGGATGAGAGCGGGGGATTACATACGCAGTATTTT
abundance: NA; d_gene: NA; j_gene: TRBJ1-2; v_gene: TRBV30; CDR3aa: CAGGFFYGYTF; CDR3nt: TGTGCCGGCGGGTTTTTCTATGGCTACACCTTC
abundance: NA; d_gene: TRBD1; j_gene: TRBJ1-5; v_gene: TRBV4-2; CDR3aa: CASTFQPGGSVLRGSNQPQHF; CDR3nt: TGTGCCAGCACCTTTCAACCAGGGGGCTCTGTTCTTAGAGGTAGCAATCAGCCCCAGCATTTT
abundance: NA; d_gene: NA; j_gene: TRBJ2-6; v_gene: TRBV27; CDR3aa: CASSPGISGANVLTF; CDR3nt: TGTGCCAGCAGCCCCGGGATCTCTGGGGCCAACGTCCTGACTTTC
abundance: once; d_gene: NA; j_gene: TRBJ1-6; v_gene: TRBV9; CDR3aa: CASSPTLNSPLHF; CDR3nt: TGTGCCAGCAGCCCGACACTTAATTCACCCCTCCACTTT
abundance: NA; d_gene: NA; j_gene: TRBJ2-3; v_gene: TRBV7-6; CDR3aa: CASSLGDPGDTQYF; CDR3nt: TGTGCCAGCAGCTTAGGTGACCCAGGGGATACGCAGTATTTT
abundance: few; d_gene: NA; j_gene: TRBJ2-2; v_gene: TRBV15; CDR3aa: CATSRYGTGELFF; CDR3nt: TGTGCCACCAGCAGATACGGCACCGGGGAGCTGTTTTTT
abundance: NA; d_gene: TRBD2; j_gene: TRBJ2-3; v_gene: TRBV2; CDR3aa: CASNTRGLAGTDTQYF; CDR3nt: TGTGCCAGCAACACTAGGGGACTAGCGGGGACGGATACGCAGTATTTT
abundance: NA; d_gene: NA; j_gene: TRBJ2-3; v_gene: TRBV4-1; CDR3aa: CASSQDQGGGTTDTQYF; CDR3nt: TGCGCCAGCAGCCAAGACCAGGGAGGGGGAACCACAGATACGCAGTATTTT
abundance: NA; d_gene: NA; j_gene: TRBJ1-3; v_gene: TRBV10-1; CDR3aa: CASSVGRWEAGNTIYF; CDR3nt: TGCGCCAGCAGTGTGGGGCGTTGGGAAGCAGGAAACACCATATATTTT
abundance: NA; d_gene: NA; j_gene: TRBJ1-2; v_gene: TRBV19; CDR3aa: CASSRGVLGGYTF; CDR3nt: TGTGCCAGTAGTAGGGGGGTCCTCGGCGGCTACACCTTC
abundance: NA; d_gene: NA; j_gene: TRBJ2-5; v_gene: TRBV13; CDR3aa: CASTLEGVRETQYF; CDR3nt: TGTGCCAGCACCCTTGAGGGGGTGAGAGAGACCCAGTACTTC
abundance: NA; d_gene: NA; j_gene: TRBJ1-2; v_gene: TRBV2; CDR3aa: CASSEQGLDTDGYTF; CDR3nt: TGTGCCAGCAGTGAGCAGGGACTGGACACGGACGGCTACACCTTC
abundance: NA; d_gene: TRBD1; j_gene: TRBJ1-2; v_gene: TRBV27; CDR3aa: CASSSVGQGGYGYTF; CDR3nt: TGTGCCAGCAGTTCCGTCGGACAGGGTGGCTATGGCTACACCTTC
abundance: NA; d_gene: NA; j_gene: TRBJ1-2; v_gene: TRBV12-3/TRBV12-4; CDR3aa: CASSFGLTGGYTF; CDR3nt: TGTGCCAGCAGTTTCGGGCTCACAGGGGGCTACACCTTC
abundance: NA; d_gene: NA; j_gene: TRBJ2-2; v_gene: TRBV19; CDR3aa: CASSIGTANTGELFF; CDR3nt: TGTGCCAGTAGTATAGGTACGGCGAACACCGGGGAGCTGTTTTTT
abundance: NA; d_gene: NA; j_gene: TRBJ1-5; v_gene: TRBV28; CDR3aa: CASRAPGAGQPQHF; CDR3nt: TGTGCCAGCAGAGCCCCAGGGGCTGGGCAGCCCCAGCATTTT
abundance: NA; d_gene: NA; j_gene: TRBJ1-3; v_gene: TRBV5-1; CDR3aa: CASSTAGGNTIYF; CDR3nt: TGCGCCAGCAGCACCGCGGGCGGAAACACCATATATTTT